Sequencing of this TCR beta chain was carried out in a study of blood T cell repertoires in COVID-19. Study background: PBMCs, B-cell-depleted T cells, or T cells provided the cDNA or gDNA that made up the material.

The germline CDR1 and CDR2 sequences are MNHEY and SVGAGI. After removal of 5 bases from V and 7 bases from J, the junction contained 5 bases not matched to a gene. CDR3 length equals 14 residues. As processed by the authors: The assay estimated nucleated cells by amplifying reference gene primers. This table comes from immunoSEQ multiplex PCR, and its TCRdb copy is limited to in-frame clones, with some not included. That table is the source of V, J and clone size, and D and trimming were worked out from the DNA. The table lists about 31,000 clones, roughly nine tenths of them singletons. The V gene is TRBV6-5, the J gene TRBJ1-5, with TRBD1 matching over 10 bases. The TCR was taken from a human donor in a cohort sampled during active COVID-19. The sequenced sample consisted of peripheral blood. The DNA for the CDR3 is TGTGCCAGCAGTATAGGGACAGGGGCCCAGCCCCAGCATTTT. Protein sequence: CASSIGTGAQPQHF.